This T cell receptor (beta chain) was observed in a study of immune evolution from preneoplasia to lung adenocarcinoma. Overall study: HLA loss of heterozygosity: about 7% AIS, about 15% MIA, about 35% ADC, none AAH. Study-wide results and caveats: Normal lung had the highest top T cell clone frequencies.

This table comes from immunoSEQ multiplex PCR, and its TCRdb copy is limited to in-frame clones, with some not included. The sample lists more than 7,500 clones, over 75% occurring once. Between the mid-2010s and the late 2010s, patients underwent resection in Japan or China. This clone was observed a single time. The target antigen is unknown. The origin of this receptor is a person aged 65 to 79 with lung adenocarcinoma. Sequences were obtained from FFPE lung adenocarcinoma in situ tissue.

CDR3 residues: CASSLAPPHLLTDTQYF. CDR3 sequence (DNA): TGTGCCAGCAGCTTAGCCCCCCCTCACCTCTTGACAGATACGCAGTATTTT. V is TRBV7-6 and J is TRBJ2-3; D unclear. CDR1 is SGHVS, CDR2 FNYEAQ, per germline. The CDR3 totals 17 residues. Between the trimmed V and J ends, which lost 0 bases and 3 bases, there was a span of 16 bases.